This T cell receptor beta chain is from a study of CD8 T cells in Susac syndrome. Germline CDR1 reads LNHNV; CDR2 reads YYDKDF (reference sequence). V lost 5 bases, J lost 2 bases, and 12 bases lay in between. This CDR3 is built from 14 residues. TCR beta from blood CD8+ and CD4+ T cells was sequenced. Negative isolation was used for CD8+ and CD4+ T cells and FACS enrichment for TEMRA cells. This clonotype was detected only once. The antigen is not known. RNA in amounts of roughly 0.45 to 1 ug was reverse transcribed with random hexamers. Multiplex immunoSEQ PCR targeted 54 Vbeta and 13 Jbeta TCR beta segments. TCRdb reprocessed the immunoSEQ multiplex PCR reads with MiXCR, giving one entry per CDR3 protein. There are tens of thousands of distinct CDR3 sequences in the sample; 95% occur only once, and roughly 0.46% lies in the top ten. Study observations and caveats: Susac-specific public clones found in total CD8+ repertoires numbered some 15, and those in CD8+ TEMRA repertoires numbered a few.

The TCR sequence derives from a human donor with Susac syndrome. The rearrangement joins TRBV15 to TRBJ2-5, with D perhaps matching TRBD1 (7 bases). The sequenced sample was CD8+ T cells from PBMCs. CDR3 sequence reads: CATSGGTAQETQYF. For the CDR3, the DNA is TGTGCCACCAGCGGAGGGACAGCTCAAGAGACCCAGTACTTC.